This T cell receptor beta chain was sequenced for a study of CXCR3-negative and CXCR3-positive naive CD8 T cells. On the study more broadly: With about 1.5 +/- 0.3 million reads per library, the TRB reads numbered 110 million to 150 million in total. Findings and caveats of the study: Naive cells with CXCR3 showed TRB CDR3s that were more hydrophobic than those in CXCR3-negative naive cells.

cDNA libraries for TRB were generated by 5' RACE incorporating UMI labels. Each CDR3 protein gets one entry in TCRdb, which reprocessed the 5' RACE reads and gives no DNA. The specimen's table records 84,000 or so distinct CDR3 sequences. Naive CD8+ T cells carried a CD45RO-CCR7+CD27+CD95- phenotype. A note on this clonotype: The target antigen is unknown.

This CDR3 has 11 residues. Germline V gene lookup returns CDR1 MNHEY and CDR2 SVGEGT. The gene calls are TRBV6-2 or TRBV6-3 and TRBJ2-7. Sequenced material: naive CXCR3+ CD8+ T cells from blood. Regarding subset: CD45RO-CCR7+CD27+CD95- naive CD8+ T cells expressing CXCR3 (TNR3+). The clonotype originates from a human donor in good health. Some clones in this sample may be carry-over from other donors' samples. CDR3 region: CASSITYEQYF.